The rows below give T cell receptor beta chains drawn from one sample of a study of cytomegalovirus exposure and HLA in healthy donors. The repertoire was sequenced with immunoSEQ multiplex PCR; TCRdb's copy has only in-frame clones and lacks some. The sample shows more than 200,000 clones, less than 80% of them seen only once. The specimen was PBMCs. The source is a girl aged 2-10 years in good health and CMV-seronegative. Each CDR3 is given with its conserved first and last residue. The D gene is left open where the match is weak. The size entry is marked missing in some rows and otherwise reads once, few, many or a size class.

v_call	clone_size	d_call	j_call	cdr3_aa	cdr3_nt
TRBV6-1	.	TRBD1	TRBJ1-1	CASSVGQGSMNTEAFF	TGTGCCAGCAGTGTGGGACAGGGGAGTATGAACACTGAAGCTTTCTTT
TRBV2	.	TRBD1	TRBJ1-1	CASSVDRVIEAFF	TGTGCCAGCAGTGTCGACAGGGTAATTGAAGCTTTCTTT
TRBV6-1	.	TRBD2	TRBJ2-3	CASSGSGGVRSDTQYF	TGTGCCAGCAGTGGGAGCGGGGGCGTCAGATCAGATACGCAGTATTTT
TRBV18	.	.	TRBJ2-7	CASSPGPDYEQYF	TGTGCCAGCTCACCGGGGCCGGACTACGAGCAGTACTTC
TRBV10-3	.	TRBD2	TRBJ2-3	CAISPLAGTSTDTQYF	TGTGCCATCAGCCCACTAGCGGGAACTAGCACAGATACGCAGTATTTT
TRBV25-1	.	TRBD2	TRBJ2-7	CASSELLAGGQFGEQYF	TGTGCCAGCAGTGAACTACTAGCGGGGGGGCAGTTCGGCGAGCAGTACTTC
TRBV19	few	.	TRBJ2-6	CATTAAAGANVLTF	TGTGCAACTACCGCGGCGGCTGGGGCCAACGTCCTGACTTTC
TRBV6-5	.	TRBD1	TRBJ1-1	CASSNLDRLPWGAFF	TGTGCCAGCAGTAACCTGGACAGGCTCCCGTGGGGAGCTTTCTTT
TRBV2	once	.	TRBJ2-7	CASRPGPGSYEQYF	TGTGCCAGCAGGCCGGGCCCCGGGAGCTACGAGCAGTACTTC
TRBV5-1	.	.	TRBJ1-5	CASSLSSNQPQHF	TGCGCCAGCAGCTTGAGCAGCAATCAGCCCCAGCATTTT
TRBV27	.	.	TRBJ1-4	CASTSVGEKLFF	TGTGCCAGCACGTCCGTCGGGGAAAAACTGTTTTTT
TRBV4-2	.	.	TRBJ1-2	CASSQDSNYGYTF	TGTGCCAGCAGCCAGGACAGCAACTATGGCTACACCTTC
TRBV10-1	.	.	TRBJ2-1	CASMGGGADNEQFF	TGCGCCAGCATGGGGGGAGGAGCGGACAATGAGCAGTTCTTC
TRBV2	.	.	TRBJ2-7	CASSISVYEQYF	TGTGCCAGCTCGATCTCAGTTTACGAGCAGTACTTC
TRBV29-1	.	.	TRBJ2-1	CSVEDRGTSYNEQFF	TGCAGCGTTGAAGATCGCGGGACCTCCTACAATGAGCAGTTCTTC
TRBV6-1	.	.	TRBJ2-7	CASPKDRPSYEQYF	TGTGCCAGTCCAAAGGACAGACCCTCCTACGAGCAGTACTTC
TRBV7-6	.	TRBD1	TRBJ1-4	CASSAGTGGDEKLFF	TGTGCCAGCAGCGCCGGGACAGGTGGTGATGAAAAACTGTTTTTT
TRBV27	.	.	TRBJ1-1	CASTELGGGIAEAFF	TGTGCCAGCACCGAATTAGGGGGGGGAATCGCTGAAGCTTTCTTT
TRBV28	.	.	TRBJ1-1	CASSSQGTEAFF	TGTGCCAGCAGTTCCCAGGGAACTGAAGCTTTCTTT
TRBV13	few	.	TRBJ2-1	CASSNTPGVNNEQFF	TGTGCCAGCAGCAATACCCCCGGAGTAAACAATGAGCAGTTCTTC
TRBV30	.	.	TRBJ2-5	CAWNTRGIQYF	TGTGCCTGGAACACTAGGGGGATCCAGTACTTC
TRBV10-1	.	TRBD1	TRBJ1-6	CASSRDRGSPLHF	TGCGCCAGCAGCCGGGACAGGGGTTCACCCCTCCACTTT
TRBV2	.	.	TRBJ2-7	CASTPDSWPYEQYF	TGTGCCAGCACTCCGGACAGTTGGCCATACGAGCAGTACTTC
TRBV25-1	.	.	TRBJ1-5	CASSEFAGEQPQHF	TGTGCCAGCAGTGAATTTGCAGGGGAGCAGCCCCAGCATTTT
TRBV5-1	.	.	TRBJ2-1	CASSWGVGHRNEQFF	TGCGCCAGCAGCTGGGGAGTGGGACACAGGAATGAGCAGTTCTTC
TRBV7-2	.	TRBD1	TRBJ1-2	CASSPQQGRGYGYTF	TGTGCCAGCAGCCCCCAACAGGGGCGAGGCTATGGCTACACCTTC
TRBV7-3	once	.	TRBJ2-1	CASSLASRGLQFF	TGTGCCAGCAGCCTGGCCTCGCGCGGCCTGCAGTTCTTC
TRBV5-4	once	.	TRBJ1-2	CAGLTGTPDFNYGYTF	TGTGCCGGCCTAACCGGGACACCAGATTTTAACTATGGCTACACCTTC
TRBV6-1	few	TRBD2	TRBJ2-1	CASRAGFGPQFF	TGTGCCAGCAGAGCGGGGTTCGGGCCGCAGTTCTTC
TRBV5-6	.	TRBD1	TRBJ2-2	CASSLFRGPNTGELFF	TGTGCCAGCAGCTTGTTCAGGGGGCCGAACACCGGGGAGCTGTTTTTT
TRBV6-5	.	TRBD1	TRBJ1-2	CASSYSGQGLYGYTF	TGTGCCAGCAGTTACTCGGGACAGGGCCTCTATGGCTACACCTTC
TRBV30	.	TRBD2	TRBJ2-7	CAWSEGYGTSGYYEQYF	TGTGCCTGGAGTGAGGGGTATGGAACTAGCGGATATTACGAGCAGTACTTC
TRBV5-4	.	.	TRBJ1-1	CASSLVGSGVGTEAFF	TGTGCCAGCAGCTTGGTCGGTTCGGGAGTAGGGACTGAAGCTTTCTTT
TRBV29-1	.	.	TRBJ2-2	CSVGRVDTGELFF	TGCAGCGTTGGGAGGGTGGACACCGGGGAGCTGTTTTTT
TRBV15	.	.	TRBJ2-3	CATLGLNTQYF	TGTGCCACCTTGGGCCTAAATACGCAGTATTTT
TRBV5-4	.	TRBD1	TRBJ2-7	CASSWTGTSSYEQYF	TGTGCCAGCAGCTGGACAGGGACCAGCTCCTACGAGCAGTACTTC
TRBV21-1	.	.	TRBJ1-2	CASSKGLSGYGYTF	TGTGCCAGCAGCAAAGGCCTTTCGGGTTATGGCTACACCTTC
TRBV7-8	.	.	TRBJ1-1	CASSLRPFRGGRGNTEAFF	TGTGCCAGCAGCTTACGTCCGTTCCGTGGGGGCCGGGGTAACACTGAAGCTTTCTTT
TRBV7-8	.	TRBD1	TRBJ2-7	CASSFGTGTEQYF	TGTGCCAGCAGCTTTGGGACAGGGACCGAGCAGTACTTC
TRBV6-5	.	TRBD1	TRBJ1-1	CASSLGQGNTEAFF	TGTGCCAGCAGTCTAGGACAGGGGAACACTGAAGCTTTCTTT
TRBV7-8	.	.	TRBJ1-1	CASSYREGLAEAFF	TGTGCCAGCAGCTACCGAGAGGGTCTCGCTGAAGCTTTCTTT
TRBV5-1	.	.	TRBJ1-4	CASRSDSEKLFF	TGCGCCAGCAGATCTGACAGTGAAAAACTGTTTTTT
TRBV5-1	.	TRBD1	TRBJ1-1	CASSFDRDSEAFF	TGCGCCAGCAGCTTTGACAGGGACTCTGAAGCTTTCTTT
TRBV9	.	.	TRBJ2-5	CASSVGGGHQETQYF	TGTGCCAGCAGCGTAGGGGGGGGCCACCAAGAGACCCAGTACTTC
TRBV27	.	.	TRBJ1-3	CASSLTGGNTIYF	TGTGCCAGCAGTTTGACAGGAGGAAACACCATATATTTT
TRBV11-2	.	TRBD1	TRBJ1-4	CASSAYGTGNGEKLFF	TGTGCCAGCAGCGCATACGGGACAGGGAATGGTGAAAAACTGTTTTTT
TRBV29-1	few	.	TRBJ2-7	CSVTPSSYEQYF	TGCAGCGTAACCCCGAGCTCCTACGAGCAGTACTTC
TRBV7-9	.	TRBD1	TRBJ1-5	CASSGQDRTQPQHF	TGTGCCAGCAGCGGACAGGACAGGACCCAGCCCCAGCATTTT
TRBV11-2	few	.	TRBJ1-6	CASSLGFGSPLHF	TGTGCCAGCAGCTTAGGGTTCGGGTCACCCCTCCACTTT
TRBV5-8	.	.	TRBJ2-1	CASSPADSYNEQFF	TGTGCCAGCAGCCCTGCGGATTCCTACAATGAGCAGTTCTTC
TRBV19	.	.	TRBJ2-1	CASRSMSVLYNEQFF	TGTGCCAGTAGGTCAATGTCCGTACTGTACAATGAGCAGTTCTTC
TRBV5-1	.	.	TRBJ2-7	CASSLDQGISYEQYF	TGCGCCAGCAGCTTGGATCAGGGGATATCCTACGAGCAGTACTTC
TRBV12-5	.	.	TRBJ2-1	CASGLVGPRGGQFF	TGTGCTAGTGGTTTGGTGGGGCCAAGGGGGGGTCAGTTCTTC
TRBV5-4	.	.	TRBJ1-6	CASSFGGSSYNSPLHF	TGTGCCAGCAGCTTCGGGGGAAGCTCCTATAATTCACCCCTCCACTTT
TRBV2	.	TRBD1	TRBJ1-5	CASSEGTGYNQPQHF	TGTGCCAGCAGTGAAGGGACAGGGTACAATCAGCCCCAGCATTTT
TRBV19	.	TRBD2	TRBJ2-5	CASGPGGRVQTQYF	TGTGCCAGCGGACCGGGGGGACGGGTCCAGACCCAGTACTTC
TRBV5-6	.	.	TRBJ2-3	CASSLGGGGADTQYF	TGTGCCAGCAGCTTGGGAGGGGGCGGGGCAGATACGCAGTATTTT
TRBV6-5	.	.	TRBJ2-2	CASSWAINTGELFF	TGTGCCAGCAGTTGGGCCATTAACACCGGGGAGCTGTTTTTT
TRBV25-1	few	TRBD1	TRBJ2-3	CASSASLGTGFADTQYF	TGTGCCAGCAGTGCTTCTTTAGGGACAGGGTTCGCAGATACGCAGTATTTT